Listed below are T cell receptor beta chains from one sample, sequenced in a study of beta chain features in type 1 diabetes. The assay was immunoSEQ multiplex PCR, and TCRdb's table has in-frame clones only and misses some. The repertoire holds more than 250,000 clones, with about a fifth as singletons. The sample was naive CD4+ T cells from blood. The receptor source for this set is a woman aged 40 to 50 with type 1 diabetes. The CDR3 runs from the conserved cysteine through the conserved F or W. D genes are given only for firm matches. The listing skips clone size in some rows; elsewhere it reads once, few, many or a size class.

V	size	J	D	CDR3	DNA
TRBV4-1	few	TRBJ1-4	.	CASSPQGSNEKLFF	TGCGCCAGCAGCCCGCAGGGGTCTAATGAAAAACTGTTTTTT
TRBV4-1	.	TRBJ1-5	.	CASSQGSGDQPQHF	TGCGCCAGCAGCCAAGGGTCCGGTGATCAGCCCCAGCATTTT
TRBV10-3	few	TRBJ1-2	.	CAISDTGDYGYTF	TGTGCCATCAGTGATACGGGGGACTATGGCTACACCTTC
TRBV7-2	.	TRBJ1-5	.	CASRLGLSGNQPQHF	TGTGCCAGCAGACTCGGACTATCGGGCAATCAGCCCCAGCATTTT
TRBV5-4	.	TRBJ1-2	TRBD1	CASSLEGAGYGYTF	TGTGCCAGCAGCTTGGAGGGGGCGGGCTATGGCTACACCTTC
TRBV15	few	TRBJ2-6	TRBD1	CATSRLLTGSSGANVLTF	TGTGCCACCAGCAGACTACTGACAGGGAGCTCTGGGGCCAACGTCCTGACTTTC
TRBV9	.	TRBJ2-1	TRBD2	CASSVTSAGGPESYNEQFF	TGTGCCAGCAGCGTAACATCAGCGGGAGGGCCGGAGTCCTACAATGAGCAGTTCTTC
TRBV6-5	few	TRBJ1-1	.	CASSLTVNTEAFF	TGTGCCAGCAGTTTGACAGTGAACACTGAAGCTTTCTTT
TRBV9	.	TRBJ2-2	TRBD1	CASSIVDRAKTGELFF	TGTGCCAGCAGCATTGTGGACAGGGCCAAAACCGGGGAGCTGTTTTTT
TRBV28	.	TRBJ1-2	.	CASSSAQGLYGYTF	TGTGCCAGCAGTTCTGCGCAGGGGCTCTATGGCTACACCTTC
TRBV29-1	.	TRBJ2-7	.	CSATEDRRSHEQYF	TGCAGCGCTACGGAGGACAGACGCAGCCACGAGCAGTACTTC
TRBV4-3	few	TRBJ1-5	TRBD1	CASSQETGGYQPQHF	TGCGCCAGCAGCCAAGAAACAGGGGGTTATCAGCCCCAGCATTTT
TRBV6-5	few	TRBJ1-6	.	CAVSGATENSPLHF	TGTGCCGTCTCCGGAGCCACGGAGAATTCACCCCTCCACTTT
TRBV5-1	few	TRBJ2-7	.	CASSLGGQPYEQYF	TGCGCCAGCAGCTTGGGCGGACAACCCTACGAGCAGTACTTC
TRBV28	few	TRBJ2-7	.	CASSLRQGWDEQYF	TGTGCCAGCAGTTTACGGCAGGGGTGGGACGAGCAGTACTTC
TRBV5-1	few	TRBJ1-6	.	CASSLGSSSYNSPLHF	TGCGCCAGCAGCTTGGGGTCGAGCTCCTATAATTCACCCCTCCACTTT
TRBV7-2	.	TRBJ2-1	TRBD2	CASSLAAGGSYNEQFF	TGTGCCAGCAGCTTAGCGGCGGGAGGTTCCTACAATGAGCAGTTCTTC
TRBV4-3	few	TRBJ2-1	TRBD2	CASSRSPVLAGVTEQFF	TGCGCCAGCAGCCGATCCCCCGTTCTAGCGGGAGTCACTGAGCAGTTCTTC
TRBV9	.	TRBJ1-2	.	CASSVAPGYGYTF	TGTGCCAGCAGCGTAGCTCCAGGGTACGGCTACACCTTC
TRBV6-6	.	TRBJ2-1	TRBD2	CASSGTSRGNEQFF	TGTGCCAGTTCCGGGACTAGCAGAGGAAATGAGCAGTTCTTC
TRBV29-1	few	TRBJ2-7	TRBD1	CSIWTGGNYEQYF	TGCAGCATCTGGACAGGGGGAAACTACGAGCAGTACTTC
TRBV7-2	.	TRBJ2-5	TRBD1	CASSYRGAETQYF	TGTGCCAGCAGCTACAGGGGCGCGGAGACCCAGTACTTC
TRBV18	.	TRBJ2-3	TRBD1	CASSPPGQGTDTQYF	TGTGCCAGCTCACCACCCGGACAGGGAACAGATACGCAGTATTTT
TRBV7-2	once	TRBJ2-7	TRBD2	CASSLAGNPASGSAYEQYF	TGTGCCAGCAGCTTAGCGGGTAATCCCGCTAGCGGGAGTGCATACGAGCAGTACTTC
TRBV7-2	few	TRBJ2-5	TRBD2	CASSLVPGGVGGTQYF	TGTGCCAGCAGCTTAGTTCCGGGAGGGGTCGGGGGGACCCAGTACTTC
TRBV7-3	few	TRBJ2-5	.	CASSLRATPQETQYF	TGTGCCAGCAGCTTAAGAGCGACTCCCCAAGAGACCCAGTACTTC
TRBV28	few	TRBJ2-7	.	CASSSPQGYEQYF	TGTGCCAGCAGTTCCCCACAGGGATACGAGCAGTACTTC
TRBV2	.	TRBJ1-1	TRBD1	CASRARDRPNTEAFF	TGTGCCAGCAGGGCCCGGGACAGGCCCAACACTGAAGCTTTCTTT
TRBV29-1	few	TRBJ2-7	TRBD1	CSVSFWGTGDEQYF	TGCAGCGTTTCGTTTTGGGGGACAGGGGACGAGCAGTACTTC
TRBV14	.	TRBJ1-1	.	CASSPQYGGWNTEAFF	TGTGCCAGCAGCCCTCAGTACGGCGGCTGGAACACTGAAGCTTTCTTT
TRBV4-2	few	TRBJ2-7	.	CASSHDTPAYEQYF	TGTGCCAGCAGCCACGACACCCCGGCCTACGAGCAGTACTTC